This T cell receptor beta chain originates from a study of T cells in Graves' hyperthyroidism and ophthalmopathy. Regions amplified from RNA transcripts were the TCR beta CDR3 regions. Researchers ran a first-round RT-PCR on the TCR CDR3 using the HTBI primer set. Using its own MiXCR run on the multiplex PCR reads, TCRdb lists one record per CDR3 protein. The data hold hundreds of thousands of distinct CDR3 sequences, with 35% to 40% observed a single time. CDR3 length equals 12 residues. Germline CDR1 reads ENHRY; CDR2 reads SYGVKD. V was shortened by 0 bases and J by 10 bases, with 9 bases between the two germline ends. At least ten counts were recorded for this clonotype.

This clonotype was obtained from a man between 18 and 29 years old with Graves' hyperthyroidism. The chain carries TRBV10-3 and TRBJ1-1; D not resolved. Source material: blood. CDR3 protein: CAISESGRPAFF. The CDR3 DNA is TGTGCCATCAGTGAGTCGGGGAGGCCAGCTTTCTTT.